This T cell receptor (beta chain) was sequenced in a study of T-cell memory formation after mild COVID-19. Turning to the study itself: Largely donor-specific TCR clusters were found.

Germline assignment: CDR1 SGHDN and CDR2 FVKESK. The germline V and J ends were trimmed by 2 bases and 1 base, with 10 bases remaining between them. The CDR3 length is 15 residues. A 5'RACE reaction primed in the constant segment made cDNA libraries of TCR alpha and TCR beta, and these carried sample barcodes and UMIs. TCRdb used MiXCR to reprocess the 5' RACE reads, holding one entry per CDR3 protein. The sample holds fewer than 550,000 distinct CDR3 sequences, 20% seen once. General study results and limits: Of the contracting clones, CD4+ ones lay mainly in CM and EM, and CD8+ ones in EMRA. Clones that got smaller from day 15 to 85 had even CD4/CD8, while clones growing later tipped toward CD4+.

This clonotype was observed a few times. Its antigen is not identified. The sequenced material came from PBMCs or a T cell subset sorted from them (not recorded which). This sequence was found in an adult woman who had mild COVID-19 (a few samples of this study predate the infection). Cell type and time point are not known. The rearrangement links TRBV14 to TRBJ2-3; perhaps TRBD2 as D (5 bases). The CDR3 DNA follows: TGTGCCAGCAGCCAACCGGGGTCGGGCACAGATACGCAGTATTTT. It is translated as CASSQPGSGTDTQYF.